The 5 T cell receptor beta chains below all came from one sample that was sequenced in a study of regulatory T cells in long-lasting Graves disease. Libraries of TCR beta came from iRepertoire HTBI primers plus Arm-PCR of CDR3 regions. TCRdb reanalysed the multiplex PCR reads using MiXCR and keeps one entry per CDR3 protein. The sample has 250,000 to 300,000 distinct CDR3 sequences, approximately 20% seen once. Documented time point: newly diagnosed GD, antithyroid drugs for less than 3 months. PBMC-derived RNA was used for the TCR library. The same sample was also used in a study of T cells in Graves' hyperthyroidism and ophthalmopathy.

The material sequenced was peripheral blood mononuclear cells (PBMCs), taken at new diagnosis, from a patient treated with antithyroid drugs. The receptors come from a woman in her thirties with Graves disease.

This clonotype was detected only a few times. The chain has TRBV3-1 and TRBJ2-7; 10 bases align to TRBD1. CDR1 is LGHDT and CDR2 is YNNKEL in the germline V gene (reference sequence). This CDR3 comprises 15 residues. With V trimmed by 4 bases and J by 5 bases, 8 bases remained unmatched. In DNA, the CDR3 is TGTGCCAGCAGCCCTGGGACAGGGGTATTCAACGAGCAGTACTTC. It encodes CASSPGTGVFNEQYF.

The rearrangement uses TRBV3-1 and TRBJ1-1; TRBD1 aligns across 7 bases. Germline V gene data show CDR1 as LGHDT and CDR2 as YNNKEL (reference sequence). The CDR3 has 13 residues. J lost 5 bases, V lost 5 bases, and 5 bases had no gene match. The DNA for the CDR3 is TGTGCCAGCAGCGATGCAGGGGGAACTGAAGCTTTCTTT. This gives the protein CASSDAGGTEAFF.

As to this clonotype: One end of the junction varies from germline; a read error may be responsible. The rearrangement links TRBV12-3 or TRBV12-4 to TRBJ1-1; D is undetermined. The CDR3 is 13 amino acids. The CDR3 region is CANSSGYDTEAFF. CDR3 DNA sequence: TGTGCCAACAGTTCGGGGTACGACACTGAAGCTTTCTTT.

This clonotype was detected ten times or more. The DNA for the CDR3 is TGTGCCAGCAGCTTATTCTGGGGATCCTCTGGGGCCAACGTCCTGACTTTC. Amino acid sequence: CASSLFWGSSGANVLTF. The chain employs TRBV7-2 and TRBJ2-6; no firm D call. This CDR3 is 17 amino acids long. Germline values: CDR1 SGHTA, CDR2 FQGNSA. The V end was cut by 2 bases, the J end by 0 bases, with 11 bases between. Full variable domain (remainder filled in from reference TRBV7-2 and TRBJ2-6): GAGVSQSPSNKVTEKGKDVELRCDPISGHTALYWYRQSLGQGLEFLIYFQGNSAPDKSGLPSDRFSAERTGGSVSTLTIQRTQQEDSAVYLCASSLFWGSSGANVLTFGAGSRLTVL.

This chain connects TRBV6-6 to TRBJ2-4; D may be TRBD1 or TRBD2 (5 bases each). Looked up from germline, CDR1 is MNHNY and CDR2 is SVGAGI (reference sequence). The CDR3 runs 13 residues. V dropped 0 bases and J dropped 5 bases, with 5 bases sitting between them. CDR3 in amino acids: CASSYSGENIQYF. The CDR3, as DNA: TGTGCCAGCAGTTACTCGGGGGAAAACATTCAGTACTTC.